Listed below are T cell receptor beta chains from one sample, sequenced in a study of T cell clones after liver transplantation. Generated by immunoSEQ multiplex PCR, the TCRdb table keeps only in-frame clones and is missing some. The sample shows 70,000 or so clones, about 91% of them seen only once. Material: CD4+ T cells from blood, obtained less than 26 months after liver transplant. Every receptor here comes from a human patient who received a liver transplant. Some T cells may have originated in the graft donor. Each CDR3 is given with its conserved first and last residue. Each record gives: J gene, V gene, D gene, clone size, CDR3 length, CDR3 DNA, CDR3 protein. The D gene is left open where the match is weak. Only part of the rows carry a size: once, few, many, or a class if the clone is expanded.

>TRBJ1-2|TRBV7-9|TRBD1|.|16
TGTGCCAGCAGCACCGGGACAGGGGTGGTAGGATCAGGCTACACCTTC
CASSTGTGVVGSGYTF
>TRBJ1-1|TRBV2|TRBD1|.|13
TGTGCCAGCAGGCCGGGACAGAGCACTGAAGCTTTCTTT
CASRPGQSTEAFF
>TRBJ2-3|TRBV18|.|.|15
TGTGCCAGCTCACTTACGACGACTGGCACAGATACGCAGTATTTT
CASSLTTTGTDTQYF
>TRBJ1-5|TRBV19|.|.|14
TGTGCCAGTAGTATCGGGGGGTTGAGTCAGCCCCAGCATTTT
CASSIGGLSQPQHF
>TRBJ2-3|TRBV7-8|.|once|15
TGTGCCAGCAGCTTAGCGGTGGGGGGCACAGATACGCAGTATTTT
CASSLAVGGTDTQYF
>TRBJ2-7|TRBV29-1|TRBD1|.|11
TGCAGCGGCCGGGACAGCTACGAGCAGTACTTC
CSGRDSYEQYF
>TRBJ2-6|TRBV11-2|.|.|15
TGTGCCAGCAGCCAACGAGGGGCTGGGGCCAACGTCCTGACTTTC
CASSQRGAGANVLTF
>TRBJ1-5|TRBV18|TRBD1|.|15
TGTGCCAGCTCACCCGGGGGAGGGGGCGATCAGCCCCAGCATTTT
CASSPGGGGDQPQHF
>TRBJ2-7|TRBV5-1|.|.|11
TGCGCCAGCAGCTTAGCGGGCGAGCAGTACTTC
CASSLAGEQYF
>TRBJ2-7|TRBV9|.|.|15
TGTGCCAGCAGCGGGCCAGGTGGCCGGGCCTACGAGCAGTACTTC
CASSGPGGRAYEQYF
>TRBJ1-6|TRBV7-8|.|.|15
TGTGCCAGCAGCCCGCGACGGGGGTGGGATTCACCCCTCCACTTT
CASSPRRGWDSPLHF
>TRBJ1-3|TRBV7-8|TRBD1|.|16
TGTGCCAGCAGCTTATTCAGGGACAGCTCTGGAAACACCATATATTTT
CASSLFRDSSGNTIYF
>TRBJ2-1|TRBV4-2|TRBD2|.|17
TGTGCCAGCAGCCAATATACTAGCGGGGGAACCTACAATGAGCAGTTCTTC
CASSQYTSGGTYNEQFF
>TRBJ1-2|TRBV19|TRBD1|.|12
TGTGCCAGTCGACAGGGGGTAGTGGGGTACACCTTC
CASRQGVVGYTF
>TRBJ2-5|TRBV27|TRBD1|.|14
TGTGCCAGCAGGACACAGGGGGTTGAGGAGACCCAGTACTTC
CASRTQGVEETQYF
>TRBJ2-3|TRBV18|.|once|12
TGTGCCAGCTCACCAAGGACAGATACGCAGTATTTT
CASSPRTDTQYF
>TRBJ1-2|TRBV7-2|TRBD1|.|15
TGTGCCAGCAGCCCGAGGACAGGGGGAGTATATGGCTACACCTTC
CASSPRTGGVYGYTF
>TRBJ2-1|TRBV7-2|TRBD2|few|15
TGTGCCAGCAGCCCTCGGACTAGCGGGGACAATGAGCAGTTCTTC
CASSPRTSGDNEQFF
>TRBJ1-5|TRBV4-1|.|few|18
TGCGCCAGCAGCCAAGATGAATCTTTATCCTCCCGGGGGCAGCCCCAGCATTTT
CASSQDESLSSRGQPQHF
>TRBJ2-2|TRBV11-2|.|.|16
TGTGCCAGCAGCTTAGATCTGCCAGGGGTCACCGGGGAGCTGTTTTTT
CASSLDLPGVTGELFF
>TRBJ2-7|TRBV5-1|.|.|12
TGCGCCAGCAGCTTGGAAGGGTCCGAGCAGTACTTC
CASSLEGSEQYF
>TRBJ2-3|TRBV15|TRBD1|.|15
TGTGCCACCAGCGGTCTTCGACAGGGCAGAGATACGCAGTATTTT
CATSGLRQGRDTQYF
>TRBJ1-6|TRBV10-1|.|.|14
TGCGCCAGCAGTGAGGCGGGGCCCAATTCACCCCTCCACTTT
CASSEAGPNSPLHF
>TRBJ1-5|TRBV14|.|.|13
TGTGCCAGCAGCCTGGGGGCCCAACAGCCCCAGCATTTT
CASSLGAQQPQHF
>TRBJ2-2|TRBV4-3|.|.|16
TGCGCCAGCAGCCAAGCGTCTCAGAAGAACACCGGGGAGCTGTTTTTT
CASSQASQKNTGELFF
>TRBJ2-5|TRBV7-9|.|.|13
TGTGCCAGCAGCTTAGGTACGAGTGAGACCCAGTACTTC
CASSLGTSETQYF
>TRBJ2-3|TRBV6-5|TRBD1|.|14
TGTGCCAGCGGGGACAGGGGCAGCACAGATACGCAGTATTTT
CASGDRGSTDTQYF
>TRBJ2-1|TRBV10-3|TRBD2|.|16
TGTGCCATCAGTGAGTCGGGGCTAGCGGGTAACAATGAGCAGTTCTTC
CAISESGLAGNNEQFF
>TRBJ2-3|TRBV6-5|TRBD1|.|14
TGTGCCAGCAGTTCCGACAGGGGAACAGATACGCAGTATTTT
CASSSDRGTDTQYF
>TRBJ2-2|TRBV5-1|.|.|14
TGCGCCAGCAGCTTGGAGGGGGGAACCGGGGAGCTGTTTTTT
CASSLEGGTGELFF
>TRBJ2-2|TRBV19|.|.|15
TGTGCCAGTAGTATTTTCGACGCCGGGCACGGGGAGCTGTTTTTT
CASSIFDAGHGELFF
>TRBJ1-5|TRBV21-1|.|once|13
TGTGCCAGCAGCAAAATGATGGCCTGGCCAAAGCATTTT
CASSKMMAWPKHF
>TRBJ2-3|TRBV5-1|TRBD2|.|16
TGCGCCAGCAGCCCCGGGACTAGCGGGCTCACAGATACGCAGTATTTT
CASSPGTSGLTDTQYF
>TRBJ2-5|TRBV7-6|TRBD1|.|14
TGTGCCAGCAGCTTAGTCTCAGGGGGAGAGACCCAGTACTTC
CASSLVSGGETQYF
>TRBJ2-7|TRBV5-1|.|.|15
TGCGCCAGCAGACCTTCCGGGACCACCTTCGTCGAGCAGTACTTC
CASRPSGTTFVEQYF
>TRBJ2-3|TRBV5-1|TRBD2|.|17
TGCGCCAGCAGCTTAACCGGGACTAGCGGGAGCACAGATACGCAGTATTTT
CASSLTGTSGSTDTQYF
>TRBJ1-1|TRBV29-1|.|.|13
TGCAGCGGGACCAGACAGCAGAACACTGAAGCTTTCTTT
CSGTRQQNTEAFF
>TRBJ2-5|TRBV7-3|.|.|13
TGTGCCAGCAGCTTACGAGCCGAAGAGACCCAGTACTTC
CASSLRAEETQYF
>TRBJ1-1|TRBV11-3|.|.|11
TGTGCCAGCAGCTTAGGAACTGAAGCTTTCTTT
CASSLGTEAFF
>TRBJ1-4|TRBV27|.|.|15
TGTGCCAGCAGCCGTAAACTCGCAACTAATGAAAAACTGTTTTTT
CASSRKLATNEKLFF
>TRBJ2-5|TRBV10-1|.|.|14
TGCGCCAGCAGCGCGGGGACAGCTCAAGAGACCCAGTACTTC
CASSAGTAQETQYF
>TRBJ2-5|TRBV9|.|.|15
TGTGCCAGCAGAAGAACCGCCAGGGGATCAGAGACCCAGTACTTC
CASRRTARGSETQYF
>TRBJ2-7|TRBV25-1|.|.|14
TGTGCCAGCAGTGAATACCGGGGTCTCTACGAGCAGTACTTC
CASSEYRGLYEQYF
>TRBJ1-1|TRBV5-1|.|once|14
TGCGCCAGTGGCTTTGGGGGAAGTAGCACTGAAGCTTTCTTT
CASGFGGSSTEAFF
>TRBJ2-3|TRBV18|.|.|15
TGTGCCAGCTCGCCACAAAGCACGAGCACAGATACGCAGTATTTT
CASSPQSTSTDTQYF
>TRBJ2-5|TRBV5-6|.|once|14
TGTGCCAGCAGCCCTAGAGGCAGCTGGGGGACCCAGTACTTC
CASSPRGSWGTQYF
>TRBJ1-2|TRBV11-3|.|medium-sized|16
TGTGCCAGCAGCGCCGGCGAGGCCTTAGCTAACTATGGCTACACCTTC
CASSAGEALANYGYTF
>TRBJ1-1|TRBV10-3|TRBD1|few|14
TGTGCCATCAGTGATGACAGGGCGAACACTGAAGCTTTCTTT
CAISDDRANTEAFF
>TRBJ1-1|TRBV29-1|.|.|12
TGCAGCACGGGACTCGGAGGGACTGAAGCTTTCTTT
CSTGLGGTEAFF
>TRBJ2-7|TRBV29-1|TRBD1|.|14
TGCAGCGTGGGACAGGGGGCCTCGTCCTACGAGCAGTACTTC
CSVGQGASSYEQYF
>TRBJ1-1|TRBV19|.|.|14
TGTGCCAGTACTGAAGAAAGTAGGTCCACTGAAGCTTTCTTT
CASTEESRSTEAFF
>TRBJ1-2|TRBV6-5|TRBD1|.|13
TGTGCCAGCAGTGTCGCAGGGGGCTATGGCTACACCTTC
CASSVAGGYGYTF
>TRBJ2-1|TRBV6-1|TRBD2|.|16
TGTGCCAGCAGTGAAATCGCGGGAGGTATCTACAATGAGCAGTTCTTC
CASSEIAGGIYNEQFF